The following is a TCR beta chain sequence with its context. Assignment of participants to cohorts was predicated upon participant-reported clinical history. Per the germline V gene, CDR1 is MGHRA and CDR2 is YSYEKL. The CDR3 spans 15 residues. V shed 6 bases and J 7 bases; nucleotides not matched to a gene: 10. Clones were sequenced by immunoSEQ multiplex PCR, and TCRdb holds only the in-frame ones, with some missing. The sample gives roughly 140,000 clones, roughly 90% of which show up once; roughly 1.2% is in the top ten. These data originate in a study of blood T cell repertoires in COVID-19. Looking at the study overall: Sample material is recorded as cDNA or gDNA derived from T cells, B-cell-depleted T cells, or PBMCs.

The chain is built from TRBV4-1 and TRBJ2-7; 12 bases align to TRBD1. This receptor was taken from a woman in her 30s with acute COVID-19. What was sequenced was PBMCs or T cells enriched from blood (not recorded which). The CDR3 loop reads CASSSAGTGGGEQYF. Here the CDR3 DNA reads TGCGCCAGCAGTAGCGCCGGGACAGGGGGCGGGGAGCAGTACTTC.